This TCR beta chain was sequenced in a study of T cell responses to AZD1222 COVID-19 vaccine. Points from the study as a whole: Vaccine-related CD4 TCRs covered spike, predominating at 160-218 and 743-854.

In regard to this clone: Its antigen is not identified.

Germline V lookup: CDR1 SGHNT, CDR2 YENEEA. The CDR3 is made up of 14 amino acids. Trimming pared 0 bases from V and 9 bases from J, leaving 12 bases between. Assay: immunoSEQ multiplex PCR; the TCRdb copy retains only in-frame clones and omits some. The sample records tens of thousands of clones, about 91% being singletons. The input for sequencing was peripheral blood, taken 28 days after the second AZD1222 dose. The J gene is TRBJ2-1, the V gene TRBV11-3; D unresolved. This receptor was identified in an adult who received the AZD1222 COVID-19 vaccine. CDR3 protein: CASSLEVVSGEQFF. CDR3 in DNA: TGTGCCAGCAGCTTAGAGGTAGTATCGGGTGAGCAGTTCTTC.